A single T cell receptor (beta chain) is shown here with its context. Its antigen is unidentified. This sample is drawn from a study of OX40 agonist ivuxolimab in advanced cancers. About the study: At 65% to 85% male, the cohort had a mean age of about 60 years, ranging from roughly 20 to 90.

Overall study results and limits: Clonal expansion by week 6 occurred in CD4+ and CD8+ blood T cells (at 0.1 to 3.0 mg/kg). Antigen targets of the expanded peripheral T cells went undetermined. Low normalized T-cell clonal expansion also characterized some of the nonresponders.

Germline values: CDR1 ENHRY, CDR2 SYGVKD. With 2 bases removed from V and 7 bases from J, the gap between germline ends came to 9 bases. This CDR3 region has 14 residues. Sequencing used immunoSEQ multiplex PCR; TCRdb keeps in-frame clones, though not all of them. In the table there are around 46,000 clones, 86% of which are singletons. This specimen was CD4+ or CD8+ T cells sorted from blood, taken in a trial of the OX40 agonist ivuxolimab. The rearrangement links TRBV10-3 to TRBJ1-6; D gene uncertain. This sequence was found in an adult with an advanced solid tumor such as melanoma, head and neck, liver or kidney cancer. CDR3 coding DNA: TGTGCCATCAGTGAGCCTTCGACCAATTCACCCCTCCACTTT. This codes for CAISEPSTNSPLHF.